These T cell receptor beta chains were read from a single sample in a study of blood T cell repertoires in COVID-19. The assay was immunoSEQ multiplex PCR, and TCRdb's table has in-frame clones only and misses some. The sample gives hundreds of thousands of clones, 88% of which show up once; 9% to 9.5% is in the top ten. Input material: peripheral blood. The receptors shown here come from a man between 18 and 35 years old with active or convalescent COVID-19. Each CDR3 is given with its conserved first and last residue. D genes are given only for firm matches. Part of the rows lack a size; the others show once, few, many or a class for expanded clones.

D gene: NA; J gene: TRBJ1-6; V gene: TRBV5-4; clone size: NA; CDR3 DNA: TGTGCCAGCAGCTTCCAGGGATTATCTTCACCCCTCCACTTT; CDR3 protein: CASSFQGLSSPLHF
D gene: NA; J gene: TRBJ1-1; V gene: TRBV7-2; clone size: NA; CDR3 DNA: TGTGCCAGCAGCTACCCCCCGGTGGTGAGCACTGAAGCTTTCTTT; CDR3 protein: CASSYPPVVSTEAFF
D gene: TRBD2; J gene: TRBJ2-3; V gene: TRBV18; clone size: NA; CDR3 DNA: TGTGCCAGCTCACTGATCGGGAGCGGGGGGAGCACAGATACGCAGTATTTT; CDR3 protein: CASSLIGSGGSTDTQYF
D gene: TRBD1; J gene: TRBJ2-7; V gene: TRBV7-2; clone size: once; CDR3 DNA: TGTGCCAGCAGCGCGACAGGGCCCCCCTACGAGCAGTACTTC; CDR3 protein: CASSATGPPYEQYF
D gene: TRBD1; J gene: TRBJ1-5; V gene: TRBV19; clone size: NA; CDR3 DNA: TGTGCCAGTAGTGACAGGGGCAGGGATCAGCCCCAGCATTTT; CDR3 protein: CASSDRGRDQPQHF
D gene: NA; J gene: TRBJ2-7; V gene: TRBV3-1/TRBV3-2; clone size: NA; CDR3 DNA: TGTGCCAGCAGCCAAGATCTTCGGGGGGCTTCCTACGAGCAGTACTTC; CDR3 protein: CASSQDLRGASYEQYF
D gene: TRBD2; J gene: TRBJ2-7; V gene: TRBV2; clone size: NA; CDR3 DNA: TGTGCCAGCAGTGAAGGACCCGGGGGACTATACGAGCAGTACTTC; CDR3 protein: CASSEGPGGLYEQYF
D gene: NA; J gene: TRBJ1-1; V gene: TRBV16; clone size: few; CDR3 DNA: TGTGCCAGCAGCCCGGTTAGGGGTGAAGCTTTCTTT; CDR3 protein: CASSPVRGEAFF
D gene: TRBD2; J gene: TRBJ2-5; V gene: TRBV10-3; clone size: NA; CDR3 DNA: TGTGCCATCAGGGGCGGACTAGCGGGGCGCCAAGAGACCCAGTACTTC; CDR3 protein: CAIRGGLAGRQETQYF
D gene: NA; J gene: TRBJ1-1; V gene: TRBV10-1; clone size: once; CDR3 DNA: TGCGCCAGCAGTGCCGCCAGGGGAACTGAAGCTTTCTTT; CDR3 protein: CASSAARGTEAFF
D gene: TRBD1; J gene: TRBJ1-1; V gene: TRBV7-9; clone size: once; CDR3 DNA: TGTGCCAGCAGCTTAGGACAGGGTCTGGAAGCTTTCTTT; CDR3 protein: CASSLGQGLEAFF
D gene: NA; J gene: TRBJ2-4; V gene: TRBV3-1/TRBV3-2; clone size: NA; CDR3 DNA: TGTGCCAGCAGCGAAACGGACAGCCCCAAAAACATTCAGTACTTC; CDR3 protein: CASSETDSPKNIQYF
D gene: NA; J gene: TRBJ1-5; V gene: TRBV19; clone size: NA; CDR3 DNA: TGTGCCAGTAGAGTGGGGGGGGGAAATCAGCCCCAGCATTTT; CDR3 protein: CASRVGGGNQPQHF
D gene: TRBD2; J gene: TRBJ2-3; V gene: TRBV6-5; clone size: NA; CDR3 DNA: TGTGCCAGCAGAGATAGCGGGGGGCGATTCGATACGCAGTATTTT; CDR3 protein: CASRDSGGRFDTQYF
D gene: TRBD1; J gene: TRBJ1-4; V gene: TRBV14; clone size: once; CDR3 DNA: TGTGCCAGCAGCCAAGTCAGGGGGCTAAATGAAAAACTGTTTTTT; CDR3 protein: CASSQVRGLNEKLFF
D gene: NA; J gene: TRBJ2-5; V gene: TRBV4-1; clone size: NA; CDR3 DNA: TGCGCCAGCAGCCAAGATACCTATTTTCCCCAGTACTTC; CDR3 protein: CASSQDTYFPQYF
D gene: NA; J gene: TRBJ1-1; V gene: TRBV7-9; clone size: NA; CDR3 DNA: TGTGCCAGCAGTTACACGAACACTGAAGCTTTCTTT; CDR3 protein: CASSYTNTEAFF
D gene: TRBD2; J gene: TRBJ2-2; V gene: TRBV9; clone size: NA; CDR3 DNA: TGTGCCAGCAGCGAGGGGAGCGGGGGGAACACCGGGGAGCTGTTTTTT; CDR3 protein: CASSEGSGGNTGELFF
D gene: NA; J gene: TRBJ1-1; V gene: TRBV9; clone size: NA; CDR3 DNA: TGTGCCAGCAGCCCCTCTAGTAAAATGAACACTGAAGCTTTCTTT; CDR3 protein: CASSPSSKMNTEAFF
D gene: NA; J gene: TRBJ2-7; V gene: TRBV10-1; clone size: NA; CDR3 DNA: TGCGCCAGCAGCCCCGGGGCAGGGGTCGAGCAGTACTTC; CDR3 protein: CASSPGAGVEQYF
D gene: TRBD2; J gene: TRBJ2-3; V gene: TRBV6-1; clone size: NA; CDR3 DNA: TGTGCCAGCAGTGAACTAGCGGGGGCCCCAGATACGCAGTATTTT; CDR3 protein: CASSELAGAPDTQYF
D gene: NA; J gene: TRBJ2-3; V gene: TRBV10-1; clone size: NA; CDR3 DNA: TGCGCCAGCAGAAGACAGACTCCTCGGATAGATACGCAGTATTTT; CDR3 protein: CASRRQTPRIDTQYF
D gene: NA; J gene: TRBJ1-4; V gene: TRBV20-1; clone size: NA; CDR3 DNA: TGCAGTGCGCACAGGGACGAAAAACTGTTTTTT; CDR3 protein: CSAHRDEKLFF
D gene: NA; J gene: TRBJ1-1; V gene: TRBV27; clone size: NA; CDR3 DNA: TGTGCCAGCAGTTTTACAGGGACGAACACTGAAGCTTTCTTT; CDR3 protein: CASSFTGTNTEAFF
D gene: NA; J gene: TRBJ2-5; V gene: TRBV11-3; clone size: NA; CDR3 DNA: TGTGCCAGCAGCTTAGGGCGGCAAGAGACCCAGTACTTC; CDR3 protein: CASSLGRQETQYF
D gene: NA; J gene: TRBJ1-2; V gene: TRBV6-6; clone size: NA; CDR3 DNA: TGTGCCAGCCATCAGGATGGGGGCGTGGGCTACACCTTC; CDR3 protein: CASHQDGGVGYTF
D gene: TRBD2; J gene: TRBJ2-1; V gene: TRBV13; clone size: NA; CDR3 DNA: TGTGCCAGCAGCTTAATGGCTAGCGGGGGGGCGGTAGGGCAGTTCTTC; CDR3 protein: CASSLMASGGAVGQFF
D gene: NA; J gene: TRBJ2-7; V gene: TRBV2; clone size: NA; CDR3 DNA: TGTGCCAGCACCCCAGTAGGGGGTTCCTACGAGCAGTACTTC; CDR3 protein: CASTPVGGSYEQYF
D gene: TRBD2; J gene: TRBJ2-5; V gene: TRBV7-7; clone size: NA; CDR3 DNA: TGTGCCAGCAGCCCCGGACTAGCGGGCTTACAAGAGACCCAGTACTTC; CDR3 protein: CASSPGLAGLQETQYF
D gene: NA; J gene: TRBJ1-3; V gene: TRBV19; clone size: NA; CDR3 DNA: TGTGCCAGTAGTATTCCCAGGGCCTCTGGAAACACCATATATTTT; CDR3 protein: CASSIPRASGNTIYF
D gene: TRBD1; J gene: TRBJ1-1; V gene: TRBV7-2; clone size: NA; CDR3 DNA: TGTGCCAGCAGCACGACAGGGGGCGCTGGGGGAACTGAAGCTTTCTTT; CDR3 protein: CASSTTGGAGGTEAFF
D gene: NA; J gene: TRBJ1-5; V gene: TRBV2; clone size: NA; CDR3 DNA: TGTGCCAGCAGGACGTGGGGAGGAGGGGATCAGCCCCAGCATTTT; CDR3 protein: CASRTWGGGDQPQHF
D gene: NA; J gene: TRBJ1-1; V gene: TRBV2; clone size: once; CDR3 DNA: TGTGCCAGCACGTACAGGGCTTTGTCGGAGGCTTTCTTT; CDR3 protein: CASTYRALSEAFF